Only a few counts were recorded for the clone carrying this TCR beta chain. Antigen unknown. This specimen comes from a study of blood T cells in healthy people across ages. Study-wide points: Long-lived donors carried more naive CD4+ cells and greater diversity than aged donors.

Donors gave about 10 milliliters of peripheral blood apiece. With each sample, at least 5 micrograms of total RNA were extracted. Combining a sample-barcoded 5' primer with a J-beta primer mix, a second PCR ran for roughly 7 to 12 cycles. A single record per CDR3 protein comes from TCRdb applying MiXCR to the 5' RACE reads. The sample shows approximately 2,000,000 distinct CDR3 sequences, roughly two fifths of them seen only once. Trimming pared 2 bases from V and 3 bases from J, leaving 11 bases between. The CDR3 length is 14 residues. Germline V gives CDR1 SGHDT, CDR2 YYEEEE. Sequenced sample: blood. The sequence came from a human donor in good health. The rearrangement uses TRBV5-6 and TRBJ2-5; a possible D gene is TRBD2 (7 bases). The CDR3 bases are TGTGCCAGCAGCTTCGGGGGGCTAAAAGAGACCCAGTACTTC. This codes for CASSFGGLKETQYF.